What follows is one T cell receptor beta chain and its context. Its target is unknown. This sample was included in a study of T cells in Graves' hyperthyroidism and ophthalmopathy. Study at large: Prior to any treatment, at the point of initial diagnosis, peripheral blood was collected.

What was amplified from RNA transcripts were TCR beta CDR3 regions. The study used the HTBI primer set for a first-round RT-PCR of the TCR CDR3. TCRdb re-called the multiplex PCR reads through MiXCR, storing one row per CDR3 protein. This sample yields approximately 620,000 distinct CDR3 sequences, of which roughly a sixth are seen a single time; roughly 3.4% belongs to the top ten. The CDR3 runs 15 residues. In germline, CDR1 is LNHDA, CDR2 SQIVND (reference sequence). The germline V and J ends were trimmed by 6 bases and 5 bases, with 19 bases remaining between them. The study's findings and limits: Median prediction lead before ophthalmopathy onset was around 6.9 months with the model.

The authors obtained PBMCs from more than 8 ml of fresh peripheral blood. The chain is built from TRBV19 and TRBJ2-5; TRBD1 is a possible D gene (5 bases). The sequence was obtained from a woman in her thirties or forties with Graves' ophthalmopathy. Sequenced material: blood. CDR3 sequence (DNA): TGTGCCAGTAGACCCACCGCAGGGTCCAGCGAGACCCAGTACTTC. It yields the protein CASRPTAGSSETQYF.